This T cell receptor (beta chain) was retrieved from a study of T cell repertoires in cytomegalovirus infection. Across the study: Shared public TCR beta signatures pointed to both CMV infection and a matching HLA type. Study results and limitations: Pooled public TCR beta family frequency picked out CMV carriers with the relevant HLA.

With respect to this clonotype: What it binds is not known.

TCRdb passed the reads through MiXCR, listing each CDR3 protein once. The repertoire holds about 52,000 distinct CDR3 sequences, around 20% seen once, with about four fifths in the top ten. V dropped 4 bases and J dropped 4 bases, with 1 base sitting between them. The CDR3 contains 10 residues. Germline V gene data show CDR1 as SNHLY and CDR2 as FYNNEI. The clonotype comes from a human donor in good health (CMV status not recorded). Some clones in this sample may be carry-over from other donors' samples. V is TRBV2 and J is TRBJ1-2; D is ambiguous. The source material was CD8+ T cells from cultured PBMCs, sampled from culture after CMV antigen stimulation. Here the CDR3 reads CASSGYGYTF. DNA for the CDR3: TGTGCCAGCAGTGGCTATGGCTACACCTTC.